The count of the clone carrying this T cell receptor (beta chain) is one. Its antigen is not known. Sequenced by immunoSEQ multiplex PCR; TCRdb stores in-frame clones only, minus some. Here the sample spans about 120,000 clones, about 85% being singletons. The data belong to a study of T cell responses to AZD1222 COVID-19 vaccine. Study-level findings and limits: Compared with day 0, the breadth and depth of the Spike-specific TCR repertoire rose significantly after two doses of AZD1222. Clonal diversity may have been underestimated in mostly white British donors. Repertoire sampling was restricted to post-peak T cell response timepoints. CD4 TCRs covered the whole spike, strongest at regions 160-218 and 743-854.

CDR1 is MGHRA and CDR2 is YSYEKL in the germline V gene. The CDR3 is 15 amino acids. The V and J ends lost 2 bases and 8 bases respectively, with 15 bases between them. The specimen comprised peripheral blood, sampled on day 0 of AZD1222 vaccination. This receptor was identified in an adult in good health. V gene TRBV4-1 combines with J gene TRBJ1-4; D perhaps matches TRBD1 (5 bases). CDR3 coding DNA: TGCGCCAGCAGCCAACCCACGCAGGGCACAGAAAAACTGTTTTTT. Its protein product is CASSQPTQGTEKLFF.